This T cell receptor (beta chain) was documented in a study of T cells in localized non-small cell lung cancer (dated by TCRdb to 2020 to 2022). About the full investigation: Comparing tumors with uninvolved tumor-adjacent lungs, the study looked at the T cell repertoires of about 240 patients with early-stage NSCLC. A mean age of roughly 66 years was recorded for the NSCLC patients, of whom under 150 were male and about 100 were female. The cohort comprised roughly 240 treatment-naïve NSCLC patients with resected, localized lung tumors. Findings and caveats that apply to the study as a whole: Uninvolved tumor-adjacent lung showed the highest T cell clonality, higher than tumor, which suggests more focused antigenic responses in the adjacent lung. Longer overall survival was associated with higher T cell density in blood, whereas shorter survival was associated with higher clonality in adjacent lung. A median of approximately 53 of the top 100 tumor clones turned up in the paired uninvolved adjacent lung, and approximately 30 of those clones also ranked among the top 100 of that same adjacent lung. Because multi-region tumor sequencing was not performed, intratumor heterogeneity could not be ruled out. Since the design was exploratory, TCR variables were selected using unadjusted p-values with no false-discovery rate correction.

The CDR3 measures 16 amino acids from cysteine to phenylalanine. Only the CDR3 DNA is retained, 48 bases long and in frame from the first base. The junction shows trimming of 6 bases on V and 4 bases on J, plus 21 bases between the germline ends. CDR1 is given as LNHDA and CDR2 as SQIVND, both from the germline V gene (reference sequence). Comment on this clone: Its antigen has not been determined. Per-nucleotide qualities are absent, and no much larger clonotype sits a single base away.

TCR beta CDR3 regions were sequenced from DNA using the immunoSEQ Assay. The published analysis was carried out like this. T cell density was computed as TCR beta template counts normalized to usable DNA estimated by amplifying housekeeping genes. Richness was estimated using the preseqR package, with extrapolation to 400,000 templates for PBMC samples and to 120,000 templates for tissue samples. Clonality was taken to be one minus Pielou's evenness. Tissue-enriched TCRs were identified through differential abundance testing performed on productive amino-acid clonotypes, with a minimum total count of 5 and an alpha of 0.1. The Jaccard Index and the Morisita Overlap Index were used to quantify repertoire overlap between compartments. GLIPH grouped TCR beta CDR3s together with public tetramer-defined viral CDR3s, and a viral motif had to include at least three viral sequences and show V-gene enrichment. Imported from immuneACCESS, the table was reduced by TCRdb to in-frame sequences with V and J called. These copies leave out some clones; in studies compared against another copy, an unresolved V gene accounts for under half, and the cause of the remainder is not known. The DNA was the basis for D and trimming; V, J and clone size are from that table. A total of about 33,000 clones appear in this sample, 75% to 90% of them only once. Of the sample, 4.1% is held by the ten largest clones.

At diagnosis, peripheral blood, uninvolved tumor-adjacent lung and tumor were collected and stored as a combination of fresh-frozen and FFPE material. Blood samples were analyzed as peripheral blood mononuclear cells for TCR repertoire profiling. The TCR originated in a man aged 40 to 69 with stage I lung adenocarcinoma. The rearranged segments are TRBV19 and TRBJ1-2; too little of a D gene remains to name it. The sample consisted of peripheral blood, taken before any cancer treatment. CDR3 region: CASSERASGAGYGYTF. The bases are TGTGCCAGTAGCGAAAGAGCCTCGGGAGCTGGCTATGGCTACACCTTC.